The source of this T cell receptor (beta chain) is a study of blood T cell repertoires in COVID-19. Study summary: Italy, Spain and the United States were the sources of the convalescent and acute COVID-19 samples. PBMCs, B-cell-depleted T cells, or T cells were the source of the cDNA or gDNA that made up the material.

V shed 5 bases and J shed 0 bases, with 16 bases lying between them. Germline CDR1 SGHRS, CDR2 YFSETQ. The CDR3 is 16 amino acids. Authors' data handling: Estimated nucleated cell counts came from reference gene primer amplification. This table comes from immunoSEQ multiplex PCR, and its TCRdb copy is limited to in-frame clones, with some not included. That table is the source of V, J and clone size, and D and trimming were worked out from the DNA. The sample has around 60,000 clones, 70% to 90% seen once. The clonotype originates from a man in his sixties with acute or convalescent COVID-19. V is TRBV5-1 and J is TRBJ2-3; D perhaps matches TRBD2 (6 bases). The sample was peripheral blood. DNA for the CDR3: TGCGCCAGCAGACAGGCCGGGACTTCTAGCACAGATACGCAGTATTTT. Translating it yields CASRQAGTSSTDTQYF. The full variable domain, rest sourced from reference TRBV5-1 and TRBJ2-3, is KAGVTQTPRYLIKTRGQQVTLSCSPISGHRSVSWYQQTPGQGLQFLFEYFSETQRNKGNFPGRFSGRQFSNSRSEMNVSTLELGDSALYLCASRQAGTSSTDTQYFGPGTRLTVL.